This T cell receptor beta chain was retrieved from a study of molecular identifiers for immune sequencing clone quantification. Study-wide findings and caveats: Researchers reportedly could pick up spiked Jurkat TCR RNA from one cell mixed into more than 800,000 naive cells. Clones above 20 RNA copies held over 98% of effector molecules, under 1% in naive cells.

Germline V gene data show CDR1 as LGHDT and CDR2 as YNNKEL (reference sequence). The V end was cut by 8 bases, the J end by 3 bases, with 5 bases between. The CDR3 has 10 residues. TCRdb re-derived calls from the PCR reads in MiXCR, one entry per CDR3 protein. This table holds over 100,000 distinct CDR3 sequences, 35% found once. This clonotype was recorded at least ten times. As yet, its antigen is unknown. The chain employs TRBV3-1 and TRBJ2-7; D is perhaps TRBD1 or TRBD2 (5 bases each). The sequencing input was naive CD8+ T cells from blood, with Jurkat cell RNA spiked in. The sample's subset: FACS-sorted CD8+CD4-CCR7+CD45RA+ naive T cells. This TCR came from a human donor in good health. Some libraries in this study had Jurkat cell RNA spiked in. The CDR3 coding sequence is TGTGCCAGCGGGGGCTACGAGCAGTACTTC. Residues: CASGGYEQYF.